One and the same sample provided the 26 T cell receptor beta chains below, sequenced in a study of PD-1 blockade in classical Hodgkin lymphoma (dated by TCRdb to the early 2020s). The library was prepared using the immunoSEQ multiplex PCR assay. The table was pulled from immuneACCESS by TCRdb, which kept in-frame rearrangements only. Such tables lose some clones; where checked, under half of the loss comes from unresolved V genes, and the rest has no known cause. The sample has more than 40,000 clones on record, 80% of them singletons. 15% to 20% of the sample is held by the ten biggest clonotypes. This specimen's time point label, interpreted: cycle 4 day 1 (C4D1), after 5 to 7 weeks of nivolumab. Every trial patient had relapsed after autologous stem cell transplantation, and cohorts A, B and C differed in prior brentuximab vedotin exposure. The sample consisted of peripheral blood mononuclear cells (PBMCs), taken before the fourth cycle of nivolumab. These receptors were obtained from a human donor with classical Hodgkin lymphoma.

The chain employs TRBV7-2 and TRBJ2-4; D possibly corresponds to TRBD1 (7 bases). CDR1 and CDR2 from the germline V gene are SGHTA and FQGNSA. This CDR3 spans 17 amino acids. Trimming left V 0 bases short and J 1 base short, with 13 bases between. This chain's CDR3 is CASSLAGAGGAKNIQYF. The CDR3 DNA sequence: TGTGCCAGCAGCTTAGCGGGGGCAGGGGGGGCCAAAAACATTCAGTACTTC.

This chain's CDR3 is CASSVGGGGEQYF. The CDR3 DNA follows: TGTGCCAGCAGCGTAGGAGGAGGGGGCGAGCAGTACTTC. V and J are TRBV9 and TRBJ2-7; either TRBD1 or TRBD2 may supply D (6 bases each). There are 13 residues in the CDR3. With 0 bases removed from V and 6 bases from J, the gap between germline ends came to 10 bases. Germline-derived CDR1 and CDR2 are SGDLS and YYNGEE.

The chain joins TRBV4-3 to TRBJ1-2, with 8 bases fitting TRBD1. Trimming removed 1 base from V and 8 bases from J; junction bases left unmatched: 15. Germline CDR1 and CDR2: LGHNA and YSLEER. There are 17 residues in the CDR3. The CDR3 loop is CASSQVRSGGSFWGYTF. CDR3 nucleotide sequence: TGCGCCAGCAGCCAAGTTCGATCAGGGGGCTCCTTTTGGGGCTACACCTTC.

In this sample, this clone turned up once. This chain uses TRBV6-6 with TRBJ2-3, with a weak D call TRBD2 (6 bases). V lost 5 bases to trimming and J lost 8 bases, with 23 bases between them. The CDR3 runs to 16 residues. Germline V lookup: CDR1 MNHNY, CDR2 SVGAGI (reference sequence). The CDR3 spells CASSLRDLVTGVTQYF. The CDR3 DNA follows: TGTGCCAGCAGTCTACGGGACCTCGTGACGGGGGTTACGCAGTATTTT.

In this sample, this clone turned up a few times. The chain is built from TRBV9 and TRBJ2-2; weak D call: TRBD2 (5 bases). CDR1 and CDR2 (germline): SGDLS, YYNGEE. The V end was cut by 1 base, the J end by 6 bases, with 13 bases between. The CDR3 length is 15 residues. The CDR3 region is CASSVPADPSGELFF. DNA for the CDR3: TGTGCCAGCAGCGTACCAGCGGATCCTTCCGGGGAGCTGTTTTTT. The whole variable domain, filled in from reference TRBV9 and TRBJ2-2, reads DSGVTQTPKHLITATGQRVTLRCSPRSGDLSVYWYQQSLDQGLQFLIQYYNGEERAKGNILERFSAQQFPDLHSELNLSSLELGDSALYFCASSVPADPSGELFFGEGSRLTVL.

V usage is TRBV2 and J usage is TRBJ1-5; unclear D gene. Germline CDR1 SNHLY, CDR2 FYNNEI. The V and J ends lost 3 bases and 9 bases respectively, with 12 bases between them. The CDR3 length is 13 residues. CDR3 bases: TGTGCCAGCAGTGATAACCGGGTGAGGCCCCAGCATTTT. It codes for CASSDNRVRPQHF.

This chain links TRBV30 with TRBJ1-3, with a tentative D call TRBD1 (6 bases). Trimming pared 0 bases from V and 2 bases from J, leaving 14 bases between. The germline gives CDR1 GTSNPN, CDR2 SVGIG (reference sequence). The CDR3 consists of 16 residues. The CDR3 nucleotides read TGTGCCTGGAGTGTAAGGGCAGGGGCTACTGGAAACACCATATATTTT. Its protein is CAWSVRAGATGNTIYF.

The chain is built from TRBV27 and TRBJ1-5; tentative D call: TRBD1 (5 bases). Germline V gene lookup returns CDR1 MNHEY and CDR2 SMNVEV (reference sequence). Trimming shortened V by 8 bases and J by 4 bases, and 9 bases separated the two germline ends. This CDR3 contains 12 residues. In nucleotides, the CDR3 is TGTGCCAGCGGGGGGGTAAATCAGCCCCAGCATTTT. It codes for CASGGVNQPQHF.

This chain links TRBV2 with TRBJ1-4; 9 nucleotides match TRBD1. The V gene's germline CDR1 is SNHLY and CDR2 FYNNEI. The length of the CDR3 is 13 residues. The ends lost 6 bases at V and 8 bases at J; junction bases unmatched: 4. The CDR3 DNA reads TGTGCCAGCAGGGGACAGGGTTTGGAAAAACTGTTTTTT. It codes for CASRGQGLEKLFF.

The chain combines TRBV7-8 with TRBJ1-2; D not certain. Germline CDR1 and CDR2: SGHVS and FQNEAQ. This CDR3 spans 17 amino acids. The V end was cut by 1 base, the J end by 0 bases, with 15 bases between. Here the CDR3 DNA reads TGTGCCAGCAGCTTAGTGTGGGTCACCCCCGCTAACTATGGCTACACCTTC. Its translation: CASSLVWVTPANYGYTF.

This clone was found a few times. V gene TRBV19 combines with J gene TRBJ2-7, with 8 bases aligning to TRBD1. V shed 3 bases, J shed 3 bases, and the junction held 7 bases outside the gene matches. The CDR3 length is 15 residues. Germline V gene sequence: CDR1 LNHDA, CDR2 SQIVND (reference sequence). This CDR3 is CASSITRDRIYEQYF. In DNA, the CDR3 is TGTGCCAGTAGTATCACCCGGGACAGGATCTACGAGCAGTACTTC.

The chain carries TRBV2 and TRBJ1-2; D gene ambiguous. The CDR3 consists of 13 residues. CDR1 SNHLY and CDR2 FYNNEI come from the germline V gene. Deletions cut 4 bases from V and 3 bases from J, with 9 bases between. This CDR3 reads CASSVITDYGYTF. Written as DNA, the CDR3 is TGTGCCAGCAGTGTAATAACAGACTATGGCTACACCTTC.

The rearrangement joins TRBV4-2 to TRBJ2-6; 7 bases map to TRBD1. In germline, CDR1 is LGHNA, CDR2 YNFKEQ. The CDR3 sequence is 16 residues long. Losses at the gene ends were 1 base for V and 2 bases for J; bases not matched to a gene: 2. The CDR3 DNA reads as TGTGCCAGCAGCCAAGGAGACAGGGCTGGGGCCAACGTCCTGACTTTC. This codes for CASSQGDRAGANVLTF.

J is TRBJ2-5 and V is TRBV5-1; 11 bases agree with TRBD2. Germline V CDR1 and CDR2: SGHRS, YFSETQ. The CDR3 runs 14 residues. Unmatched junction bases numbered 2, after V lost 4 bases and J lost 3 bases. CDR3 in DNA: TGCGCCAGCAGCCTACTAGCGGGAGAAGAGACCCAGTACTTC. This encodes CASSLLAGEETQYF.

V is TRBV7-9 and J is TRBJ1-1; TRBD1 aligns across 8 bases. This CDR3 comprises 13 residues. The V and J ends lost 5 bases and 6 bases, in that order; junction bases with no gene match: 5. Germline V CDR1 and CDR2: SEHNR, FQNEAQ (reference sequence). DNA for the CDR3: TGTGCCAGCAGCCAGGGACAGGCTGCTGAAGCTTTCTTT. Protein product: CASSQGQAAEAFF.

The V and J genes are TRBV5-4 and TRBJ1-5; D is possibly TRBD1 (5 bases). Trimming took off 4 bases at V and 4 bases at J, with 9 bases between the two ends. CDR1 and CDR2 (germline): SGHNT, YYREEE (reference sequence). The CDR3 has 13 amino acids. The CDR3 protein is CASSPGGNQPQHF. Here the CDR3 DNA reads TGTGCCAGCAGCCCGGGGGGTAATCAGCCCCAGCATTTT.

Remarks on this clone: The same CDR3 also results from other DNA sequences found in this sample. The chain links TRBV2 to TRBJ1-5; tentatively, D is TRBD1 (5 bases). This CDR3 has 13 amino acids. The germline V gene encodes CDR1 SNHLY and CDR2 FYNNEI. Trimming removed 7 bases from V and 4 bases from J, with 11 bases in between. This CDR3 reads CASNQGGNQPQHF. For the CDR3, the DNA is TGTGCCAGCAATCAGGGAGGAAATCAGCCCCAGCATTTT.

The chain is built from TRBV4-3 and TRBJ2-7; the match to TRBD1 covers 8 bases. The CDR3 contains 18 residues. The J segment lost 1 base and the V segment lost 0 bases, leaving 11 bases of the junction unmatched. Germline V gene lookup returns CDR1 LGHNA and CDR2 YSLEER. CDR3: CASSQDLLGTGGSYEQYF. CDR3 nucleotides: TGCGCCAGCAGCCAAGATCTTTTAGGCACAGGGGGATCCTACGAGCAGTACTTC.

The CDR3 spells CASGSAPVPTNTGELFF. The CDR3 region has the DNA TGTGCTAGTGGTTCTGCCCCTGTTCCGACGAACACCGGGGAGCTGTTTTTT. This chain uses TRBV12-5 with TRBJ2-2, with D hard to call. Germline loops: CDR1 LGHNT, CDR2 FRNRAP. Trimming shortened V by 4 bases and J by 0 bases, and 15 bases separated the two germline ends. This CDR3 region has 17 residues.

The table lists this clone with a count of one. The CDR3 spells CASSLYGLSYEQYF. As DNA, the CDR3 is TGTGCCAGCAGCTTATACGGGCTCTCCTACGAGCAGTACTTC. The chain carries TRBV7-3 and TRBJ2-7; D is undetermined. Germline V lookup: CDR1 SGHTA, CDR2 FQGTGA. The ends were cut back, 2 bases at V and 0 bases at J, with 8 bases in the middle. The CDR3 runs to 14 residues.

The chain has TRBV11-2 and TRBJ2-7; 8 bases map to TRBD2. Trimming took 10 bases from V and 3 from J; bases not matched to a gene: 14. Germline values: CDR1 SGHAT, CDR2 FQNNGV. This CDR3 spans 15 amino acids. For the CDR3, the DNA is TGTGCCACCCAAGGCCCGGCGGGGGGTAACTACGAGCAGTACTTC. This codes for CATQGPAGGNYEQYF.

This chain joins TRBV5-1 and TRBJ2-7; D uncertain. The CDR3 has 15 residues. Trimming cost V 0 bases and J 1 base, with 11 bases left between them. CDR1 and CDR2 from the germline V gene are SGHRS and YFSETQ. The CDR3 spells CASSLGSSISYEQYF. The CDR3 nucleotides are TGCGCCAGCAGCTTGGGGTCCTCCATATCCTACGAGCAGTACTTC.

This rearrangement joins TRBV2 to TRBJ1-5, with D maybe TRBD1 (6 bases). Trimming cost V 8 bases and J 3 bases, with 17 bases left between them. In germline, CDR1 is SNHLY, CDR2 FYNNEI. This CDR3 has 15 residues. In nucleotides, the CDR3 is TGTGCCAGCGCCTCACAGGGAGCTCACAATCAGCCCCAGCATTTT. This sequence encodes CASASQGAHNQPQHF.

This clone was recorded once. The V gene is TRBV19, the J gene TRBJ2-2; the match to TRBD2 covers 8 bases. This CDR3 comprises 13 residues. The V gene's germline CDR1 is LNHDA and CDR2 SQIVND (reference sequence). Trimming at V came to 7 bases and at J to 6 bases, leaving 4 bases not matched to a gene. CDR3 in DNA: TGTGCCAGTAAACGGGAGGGCCCCGGGGAGCTGTTTTTT. Protein: CASKREGPGELFF. The variable domain in full, with the rest retrieved from reference TRBV19 and TRBJ2-2, is DGGITQSPKYLFRKEGQNVTLSCEQNLNHDAMYWYRQDPGQGLRLIYYSQIVNDFQKGDIAEGYSVSREKKESFPLTVTSAQKNPTAFYLCASKREGPGELFFGEGSRLTVL.

V and J are TRBV11-3 and TRBJ1-1, with D uncertain. Trimming shortened V by 5 bases and J by 4 bases, and 11 bases separated the two germline ends. Germline CDR1 reads SGHNT; CDR2 reads YENEEA. The CDR3 length is 13 residues. The CDR3: CASSPQEATEAFF. DNA for the CDR3: TGTGCCAGCAGCCCCCAGGAGGCCACTGAAGCTTTCTTT. The full variable domain, rest sourced from reference TRBV11-3 and TRBJ1-1, is EAGVVQSPRYKIIEKKQPVAFWCNPISGHNTLYWYLQNLGQGPELLIRYENEEAVDDSQLPKDRFSAERLKGVDSTLKIQPAELGDSAVYLCASSPQEATEAFFGQGTRLTVV.

The chain is built from TRBV29-1 and TRBJ1-2, with D unclear. Germline loops: CDR1 SQVTM, CDR2 ANQGSEA. The CDR3 is 14 residues long. V was trimmed by 6 bases and J by 2 bases, leaving 16 bases between them. The CDR3 region is CSVPLQTTNYGYTF. The CDR3 bases are TGCAGCGTCCCATTACAGACCACCAACTATGGCTACACCTTC.